This T cell receptor beta chain was found in a study of T cells after yellow fever vaccination (dated by TCRdb to the late 2010s). For the wider study: The SMART-Seq v4 Ultra Low Input RNA kit was used to prepare libraries from fractions with low cell numbers. Bulk TCR alpha and beta repertoires were sequenced longitudinally to track T-cell clones before and after primary and booster YFV17D yellow fever vaccination. Two healthy male donors, one aged 18 to 29 and one aged 30 to 39 years, made up the cohort. Blood was drawn at multiple timepoints before and after primary and secondary immunization, with bulk PBMC replicates and cell subsets isolated.

The treatment or condition label here, explained by the study, means: live attenuated yellow fever vaccine strain. A standard Ficoll-Paque protocol was used to isolate PBMCs from peripheral blood. Dynabeads CD4 and CD8 positive selection kits were used to isolate the CD4 and CD8 T-cell fractions. TriZol was used to extract RNA from bulk PBMCs, from CD4 and CD8 fractions, and from dextramer-positive and dextramer-negative fractions. TCRdb records Illumina NovaSeq 6000 as the sequencer. Synthesis of TCR cDNA relied on 5'RACE template switching, a step that introduced a universal primer site along with unique molecular identifiers. Priming for cDNA synthesis came from both the TCR alpha and TCR beta constant segments. Libraries were amplified in two PCR steps, with sample barcodes and sequencing adapters added in the second step. Sequencing of libraries was done on Illumina HiSeq 2500 (2x100 bp) or NovaSeq (2x150 bp). Concerning the study's data processing: MIGEC handled demultiplexing of reads and collapsing into UMI consensus sequences, while MiXCR performed V(D)J alignment. Vaccine-responding clonotypes were identified with edgeR using replicate PBMC samples, with FDR below 0.01 and a log2 fold change above 5 up to day 15 being required. Bulk clonotypes were assigned CD4 or CD8 identity according to which sequenced CD4 or CD8 repertoire held them at higher abundance. TCRdb ran its own pipeline on the public reads, namely fastp trimming at Q25 and MiXCR clone calling, and kept in-frame beta chains. Identical CDR3 proteins give one entry, which carries the most common genes and DNA. The V and J calls follow TCRdb's processing rather than the paper's. The sample records 150,000 to 200,000 distinct CDR3 sequences, 7% to 10% of which are singletons. The top ten hold under 40% of the sample.

The paper's findings and limits, for the study overall: Most clones expanded after primary vaccination were re-detected after the booster (96% of CD4 and roughly 85% of CD8), suggesting broad memory maintenance. The study included only two donors, which limits how far the findings can be generalized. A small fraction of clonotypes appeared in both the CD4 and CD8 compartments, likely as a result of convergent recombination. Because abundant contaminating clonotypes from the bulk population could be contained in FACS-sorted repertoires, computational filtering was required. The secondary T-cell response was weaker than the primary response but faster, peaking on day 5 instead of day 15.

CDR3 length: 16 amino acids, cysteine to valine. The DNA shown is the 48-base CDR3, in frame from base 1. Comment on this clonotype: Its antigen is still unknown. Per-base qualities were not stored, and no clone one base away is much larger.

This sequence originates from a man aged 18-30 years who received the YFV17D yellow fever vaccine. The chain is assembled from TRBV21-1 and TRBJ2-7. TRBV21-1 is given as a pseudogene. The sample was CD8+ T cells sorted from PBMCs, taken 45 days after the yellow fever booster vaccination. At the DNA level, the sequence is TGTGCCAGCAGCAAAAAGTCGCTGGGGGGCTCCTACGAGCAGTACGTC. It codes for CASSKKSLGGSYEQYV.